This TCR beta chain was documented in a study of post-analysis software for immune sequencing data. Study context: Patients with relapsing-remitting, secondary progressive and progressive-relapsing multiple sclerosis courses were all represented. Overall study findings and caveats: Multiple sclerosis patients had significantly lower normalized Chao1 diversity than controls.

Concerning this clonotype itself: Its antigen is unknown.

Sequencing libraries made from TCR beta cDNA carried unique molecular identifiers. Input amounts of 1 to 10 million T cells were used. These gave approximately 500,000 cDNA molecules, so each molecule approximated one T cell. TCRdb re-derived calls from the PCR reads in MiXCR, one entry per CDR3 protein. Here the sample spans hundreds of thousands of distinct CDR3 sequences, roughly 47% being singletons. The TCR sequence derives from a girl between 10 and 17 years old with multiple sclerosis. The sequencing input was blood.

The CDR3 coding sequence is TGTGCCAGCAGCACTGAAGGGGGACGTGCCGACTCCGGGGCCAAAAACATTCAGTACTTC. Translation: CASSTEGGRADSGAKNIQYF. The genes are TRBV21-1 and TRBJ2-4; the DNA was not compared with TRBD1, the D call given in the table. TRBV21-1 is listed as a pseudogene. The CDR3 spans 20 residues.